The 18 T cell receptor beta chains reported below all come from one sample, sequenced in a study of identical twins (TCRdb year 2016). The library came from 5' RACE. TCRdb names Illumina HiSeq 2000 as the instrument used. The raw public reads went through TCRdb reprocessing: fastp at Q25, MiXCR clone calling, in-frame beta chains kept. When rows share a CDR3 protein, they turn into one entry using the most common DNA and genes. Across this sample there are 1.5 million to 2 million distinct CDR3 sequences, with about 32% seen only once. About 0.3% of the sample rests with the top ten. The sequenced sample was cord blood. These receptors all come from a newborn girl in good health.

This clonotype was recorded a few times. CDR3 sequence (DNA): TGTGCCAGCAGTTTCAGGGGGTGGGACTATGGCTACACCTTC. Protein sequence: CASSFRGWDYGYTF. This rearrangement joins TRBV28 to TRBJ1-2; 7 nucleotides match TRBD1. The CDR3 has 14 residues. Germline CDR1 MDHEN, CDR2 SYDVKM. The ends lost 3 bases at V and 3 bases at J; junction bases unmatched: 4.

This chain connects TRBV20-1 to TRBJ2-7; 7 bases line up with TRBD1. After removal of 6 bases from V and 4 bases from J, the junction contained 12 bases not matched to a gene. Germline assignment: CDR1 DFQATT and CDR2 SNEGSKA (reference sequence). This CDR3 has 14 residues. CDR3 in amino acids: CSANRGRGLYEQYF. For the CDR3, the DNA is TGCAGTGCGAACAGGGGAAGGGGCCTTTACGAGCAGTACTTC.

A word on this clonotype: One end of the junction is discordant with germline, which a read error may explain. The rearrangement joins TRBV11-2 to TRBJ2-1; TRBD2 matches at 9 bases. From germline, CDR1 is SGHAT and CDR2 FQNNGV. The CDR3 covers 16 residues. Here the CDR3 reads CASSLMREGSYNERYF. Written as DNA, the CDR3 is TGTGCCAGCAGCTTAATGCGGGAGGGCTCCTACAATGAGCGGTACTTC.

The rearrangement joins TRBV4-2 to TRBJ1-1; D is possibly TRBD1 (5 bases). This CDR3 has 15 amino acids. V lost 4 bases to trimming and J lost 1 base, with 13 bases between them. Germline CDR1 LGHNA, CDR2 YNFKEQ. CDR3 amino acids: CASSRPTEGNTEAFF. CDR3 nucleotide sequence: TGTGCCAGCAGCCGACCGACAGAGGGGAACACTGAAGCTTTCTTT.

This clonotype appeared a few times. The V gene is TRBV7-2, the J gene TRBJ2-7; D unresolved. Between the trimmed V and J ends, which lost 2 bases and 6 bases, there was a span of 14 bases. The germline gives CDR1 SGHTA, CDR2 FQGNSA. This CDR3 spans 14 amino acids. CDR3 DNA sequence: TGTGCCAGCAGCTTACAACCGGTAGGCTTCGAGCAGTACTTC. The encoded protein is CASSLQPVGFEQYF.

This clonotype was seen only a few times. This chain joins TRBV20-1 and TRBJ2-1; no definite D call. Deletions cut 1 base from V and 6 bases from J, with 7 bases between. The CDR3 is 12 residues long. CDR1 is DFQATT, CDR2 SNEGSKA, per germline (reference sequence). In nucleotides, the CDR3 is TGCAGTGCTAGAGGGAGACGCAATGAGCAGTTCTTC. Protein product: CSARGRRNEQFF.

The chain recombines TRBV6-6 with TRBJ1-5; D gene unclear. The germline CDR1 and CDR2 sequences are MNHNY and SVGAGI (reference sequence). Trimming removed 5 bases at V and 3 bases at J, with 14 bases between. The CDR3 is 15 amino acids. CDR3 sequence (DNA): TGTGCCAGCAGTCAGGAGGCAGCCTCCAATCAGCCCCAGCATTTT. It yields the protein CASSQEAASNQPQHF.

Written as DNA, the CDR3 is TGTGCCAGCAGCCAAGGATTTTTAGGTTACGAGCAGTACTTC. Translating gives CASSQGFLGYEQYF. The chain recombines TRBV3-1 with TRBJ2-7; unclear D gene. Germline CDR1 reads LGHDT; CDR2 reads YNNKEL (reference sequence). The length of the CDR3 is 14 residues. The V gene lost 1 base and the J gene lost 4 bases, with 11 bases spanning the gap.

V usage is TRBV20-1 and J usage is TRBJ2-7, with TRBD2 matching 8 bases. The CDR3 loop spans 14 amino acids. The V gene end was trimmed by 1 base and the J gene end by 3 bases; junction bases not matched to a gene: 5. Per the germline V gene, CDR1 is DFQATT and CDR2 is SNEGSKA (reference sequence). Here the CDR3 DNA reads TGCAGTGCTAGAGGTAGCGGGGATCACTACGAGCAGTACTTC. It translates to CSARGSGDHYEQYF.

This clonotype was counted between two and nine times. The genes are TRBV20-1 and TRBJ2-7; D might be TRBD1 or TRBD2, each matching 5 bases. This CDR3 spans 13 amino acids. Germline V gene lookup returns CDR1 DFQATT and CDR2 SNEGSKA (reference sequence). The V end lost 1 base, the J end lost 3 bases, and 10 bases lay between the germline ends. This chain's CDR3 is CSARARGHYEQYF. CDR3 nucleotide sequence: TGCAGTGCTAGAGCTCGGGGCCACTACGAGCAGTACTTC.

The genes are TRBV24-1 and TRBJ2-1; a weak D match, TRBD2 (5 bases). Per germline, CDR1 KGHDR and CDR2 SFDVKD. Trimming took off 7 bases at V and 5 bases at J, with 11 bases between the two ends. CDR3 size: 13 residues. The DNA for the CDR3 is TGTGCCACCAGGGAGGACGGCAACAATGAGCAGTTCTTC. This sequence encodes CATREDGNNEQFF.

This clonotype was seen a handful of times. This rearrangement joins TRBV12-3 or TRBV12-4 to TRBJ1-1, with D maybe TRBD1 (6 bases). The CDR3 has 15 residues. Trimming cost V 5 bases and J 5 bases, with 18 bases left between them. The CDR3 reads CASSHGPRRGTEAFF. CDR3 nucleotide sequence: TGTGCCAGCAGTCATGGTCCCAGGAGGGGGACTGAAGCTTTCTTT.

The genes are TRBV4-2 and TRBJ2-1; D is perhaps TRBD2 (6 bases). V was trimmed by 0 bases and J by 2 bases, leaving 8 bases between them. The CDR3 runs to 15 residues. Germline V lookup: CDR1 LGHNA, CDR2 YNFKEQ. For the CDR3, the DNA is TGTGCCAGCAGCCAAGAGGAGGGCACCTACAATGAGCAGTTCTTC. It codes for CASSQEEGTYNEQFF.

The chain joins TRBV7-2 to TRBJ2-2, with TRBD2 identical over 10 bases. CDR3 length equals 16 residues. V was pared by 3 bases and J by 3 bases, with 4 bases of the junction left unmatched. Germline values: CDR1 SGHTA, CDR2 FQGNSA. The CDR3, as DNA: TGTGCCAGCAGCTTTTCTAGCGGGGGTTACACCGGGGAGCTGTTTTTT. Translated: CASSFSSGGYTGELFF. The entire variable domain, with the rest obtained from reference TRBV7-2 and TRBJ2-2, is as follows: GAGVSQSPSNKVTEKGKDVELRCDPISGHTALYWYRQSLGQGLEFLIYFQGNSAPDKSGLPSDRFSAERTGGSVSTLTIQRTQQEDSAVYLCASSFSSGGYTGELFFGEGSRLTVL.

The sample holds a few counts of this clonotype. The chain joins TRBV10-3 to TRBJ2-3; 7 nucleotides agree with TRBD2. CDR3 size: 15 residues. Germline V gives CDR1 ENHRY, CDR2 SYGVKD. Trimming removed 2 bases from V and 6 bases from J; junction bases left unmatched: 8. DNA for the CDR3: TGTGCCATCAGTGAGGGGGCGGGAGTAACTGATACGCAGTATTTT. It specifies CAISEGAGVTDTQYF.

V and J are TRBV3-1 and TRBJ2-3; weak D call: TRBD2 (6 bases). Trimming cost V 4 bases and J 2 bases, with 19 bases left between them. The CDR3 spans 17 residues. In germline, CDR1 is LGHDT, CDR2 YNNKEL (reference sequence). The CDR3 bases are TGTGCCAGCAGCCGCCGGGGAACCCGGAGGGACACAGATACGCAGTATTTT. It specifies CASSRRGTRRDTDTQYF.

This clonotype was detected a few times. J is TRBJ1-6 and V is TRBV6-5; D is unclear. The CDR3 length is 15 residues. V gave up 5 bases and J gave up 7 bases, with 15 bases separating them. Germline loops: CDR1 MNHEY, CDR2 SVGAGI. The CDR3 is CASSGGFWANSPLHF. CDR3 nucleotide sequence: TGTGCCAGCAGTGGTGGATTTTGGGCAAATTCACCCCTCCACTTT.

This clonotype was counted between two and nine times. The chain's CDR3 is CASSQDSGQTLAKNIQYF. The CDR3 region has the DNA TGTGCCAGCAGCCAAGATTCGGGGCAGACTCTTGCCAAAAACATTCAGTACTTC. The chain joins TRBV3-1 to TRBJ2-4; either TRBD1 or TRBD2 may supply D (5 bases each). The CDR3 spans 18 residues. Trimming pared 0 bases from V and 1 base from J, leaving 16 bases between. Germline V gives CDR1 LGHDT, CDR2 YNNKEL (reference sequence).